The rows below give T cell receptor beta chains drawn from one sample of a study of blood T cells in healthy people across ages. TCRdb reprocessed the 5' RACE reads via MiXCR and lists one record per CDR3 protein. The table lists around 800,000 distinct CDR3 sequences, 40% to 50% of them singletons. What was sequenced was blood. The receptors come from a man between 60 and 70 years old in good health. CDR3s include the opening cysteine and the closing phenylalanine or tryptophan. D genes are given only for firm matches. Size values are once, few and many counts, or a class for expanded clones, and some rows have none.

d_gene: NA
abundance: NA
j_gene: TRBJ2-7
v_gene: TRBV14
CDR3nt: TGTGCCAGCAGCCTACAGTCCGGACCCTACAATGAGCAGTACTTC
CDR3aa: CASSLQSGPYNEQYF

d_gene: NA
abundance: once
j_gene: TRBJ2-1
v_gene: TRBV7-8
CDR3nt: TGTGCCAGCAGCTTAGTGGGACCCCTTTGGAATGAGCAGTTCTTC
CDR3aa: CASSLVGPLWNEQFF

d_gene: NA
abundance: few
j_gene: TRBJ1-1
v_gene: TRBV15
CDR3nt: TGTGCCACCAGCAGAGCATGGAGGAGCACTGAAGCTTTCTTT
CDR3aa: CATSRAWRSTEAFF

d_gene: NA
abundance: NA
j_gene: TRBJ1-4
v_gene: TRBV7-9
CDR3nt: TGTGCCAGCAGCCTAGGAGAGGCGATCGCAACTAATGAAAAACTGTTTTTT
CDR3aa: CASSLGEAIATNEKLFF

d_gene: NA
abundance: NA
j_gene: TRBJ2-7
v_gene: TRBV21-1
CDR3nt: TGTGCCAGCCAACGCCGGGACAGGTCCTACGAGCAGTACTTC
CDR3aa: CASQRRDRSYEQYF

d_gene: NA
abundance: NA
j_gene: TRBJ2-7
v_gene: TRBV20-1
CDR3nt: TGCAGTGCTAGGTTACAGGGTATTGGCTCCTACGAGCAGTACTTC
CDR3aa: CSARLQGIGSYEQYF

d_gene: NA
abundance: NA
j_gene: TRBJ2-7
v_gene: TRBV6-5
CDR3nt: TGTGCCAGCAGTCCCAACGACAGGTCCTACGAGCAGTACTTC
CDR3aa: CASSPNDRSYEQYF

d_gene: NA
abundance: NA
j_gene: TRBJ2-1
v_gene: TRBV20-1
CDR3nt: TGCAGTGCTAGAGATAGGGTGACAAGTGAGCAGTTCTTC
CDR3aa: CSARDRVTSEQFF

d_gene: NA
abundance: NA
j_gene: TRBJ2-5
v_gene: TRBV7-7
CDR3nt: TGTGCTAGCAGCTTGTTGGGGGAGTGGAAGACCCAGTACTTC
CDR3aa: CASSLLGEWKTQYF

d_gene: NA
abundance: NA
j_gene: TRBJ2-3
v_gene: TRBV29-1
CDR3nt: TGCAGGGTAGAGGAGGCCGATACGCAGTATTTT
CDR3aa: CRVEEADTQYF

d_gene: NA
abundance: NA
j_gene: TRBJ2-5
v_gene: TRBV18
CDR3nt: TGTGCCAGCTCTCGAACACTAGCCGGGGACCTGGAGACCCAGTACTTC
CDR3aa: CASSRTLAGDLETQYF

d_gene: NA
abundance: NA
j_gene: TRBJ1-2
v_gene: TRBV6-6
CDR3nt: TGTGCCAGCAGAGCTGGACAGATAACTTCCTATGGCTACACCTTC
CDR3aa: CASRAGQITSYGYTF

d_gene: NA
abundance: NA
j_gene: TRBJ2-7
v_gene: TRBV11-3
CDR3nt: TGTGCCAGCAGTTACGGTAGGGTGAATGAGCAGTACTTC
CDR3aa: CASSYGRVNEQYF

d_gene: NA
abundance: few
j_gene: TRBJ1-2
v_gene: TRBV7-9
CDR3nt: TGTGCCAGCAGCCGGGCAGGCCGCGGACTTGGCTACACCTTC
CDR3aa: CASSRAGRGLGYTF

d_gene: TRBD1
abundance: NA
j_gene: TRBJ1-6
v_gene: TRBV7-2
CDR3nt: TGTGCCAGCAGCCCCATCTCGGACAGGGCCTATAATTCACCCCTCCACTTT
CDR3aa: CASSPISDRAYNSPLHF

d_gene: NA
abundance: NA
j_gene: TRBJ2-1
v_gene: TRBV7-2
CDR3nt: TGTGCCAGCAGCTTAATGTGGGGGGACCACAATGAGCAGTTCTTC
CDR3aa: CASSLMWGDHNEQFF

d_gene: TRBD1
abundance: NA
j_gene: TRBJ2-1
v_gene: TRBV7-6
CDR3nt: TGTGCCAGCAGCGGCTCTACAGGGGGCAATGAGCAGTTCTTC
CDR3aa: CASSGSTGGNEQFF

d_gene: TRBD1
abundance: few
j_gene: TRBJ2-7
v_gene: TRBV20-1
CDR3nt: TGCAGTGCATCCGACCGGGACAGGGTCTCCTACGAGCAGTACTTC
CDR3aa: CSASDRDRVSYEQYF

d_gene: NA
abundance: NA
j_gene: TRBJ2-3
v_gene: TRBV20-1
CDR3nt: TGCAGTGCTAGAGATCCGGGTGGAGGTTTCACAGATACGCAGTATTTT
CDR3aa: CSARDPGGGFTDTQYF

d_gene: NA
abundance: few
j_gene: TRBJ1-2
v_gene: TRBV6-5
CDR3nt: TGTGCCAGCAGGGGACCTGCTGGCTACACCTTC
CDR3aa: CASRGPAGYTF

d_gene: NA
abundance: NA
j_gene: TRBJ2-2
v_gene: TRBV20-1
CDR3nt: TGCAGTGCTTTTAAACCTCCTGGGGAGCTGTTTTTT
CDR3aa: CSAFKPPGELFF

d_gene: NA
abundance: NA
j_gene: TRBJ1-6
v_gene: TRBV4-3
CDR3nt: TGCGCCAGCAGCCCTGATGGTTCCTATAATTCACCCCTCCACTTT
CDR3aa: CASSPDGSYNSPLHF

d_gene: NA
abundance: NA
j_gene: TRBJ2-7
v_gene: TRBV27
CDR3nt: TGTGCCAGCAGTTTATCGGGGAACCCCTACGAGCAGTACTTC
CDR3aa: CASSLSGNPYEQYF

d_gene: TRBD1
abundance: NA
j_gene: TRBJ1-5
v_gene: TRBV6-2/TRBV6-3
CDR3nt: TGTGCCAGCCGGGACAGCCTCATACAGCCCCAGCATTTT
CDR3aa: CASRDSLIQPQHF

d_gene: NA
abundance: NA
j_gene: TRBJ1-2
v_gene: TRBV4-3
CDR3nt: TGCGCCAGCAGCCAAACGCCGTCAAAGGATGGCTACACCTTC
CDR3aa: CASSQTPSKDGYTF

d_gene: TRBD2
abundance: NA
j_gene: TRBJ2-3
v_gene: TRBV11-2
CDR3nt: TGTGCCAGCAGCCCCCTTAGCGGGGGGGCCTTGGCAGATACGCAGTATTTT
CDR3aa: CASSPLSGGALADTQYF

d_gene: TRBD2
abundance: many
j_gene: TRBJ2-1
v_gene: TRBV7-9
CDR3nt: TGTGCCAGCAGCTTCGGGACTAACGAGCAGTTCTTC
CDR3aa: CASSFGTNEQFF

d_gene: NA
abundance: few
j_gene: TRBJ2-7
v_gene: TRBV11-2
CDR3nt: TGTGCCAGCAGCCACCTGGGCGGGGAGCAGTACTTC
CDR3aa: CASSHLGGEQYF

d_gene: TRBD2
abundance: NA
j_gene: TRBJ2-5
v_gene: TRBV20-1
CDR3nt: TGCAGTGCTAGTAGCGGGGGGGCCCTTGAGACCCAGTACTTC
CDR3aa: CSASSGGALETQYF

d_gene: NA
abundance: few
j_gene: TRBJ1-6
v_gene: TRBV4-3
CDR3nt: TGCGCCAGCAGCCACGGGACCTCTAATTCACCCCTCCACTTT
CDR3aa: CASSHGTSNSPLHF

d_gene: NA
abundance: few
j_gene: TRBJ2-6
v_gene: TRBV6-2/TRBV6-3
CDR3nt: TGTGCCAGCAGTCCACCTACCTCAGGGTACGTTAGCTCTGGGGCCAACGTCCTGACTTTC
CDR3aa: CASSPPTSGYVSSGANVLTF

d_gene: NA
abundance: few
j_gene: TRBJ2-7
v_gene: TRBV28
CDR3nt: TGTGCCAGCAGTCCCCCGACGGGACGGTACTACGAGCAGTACTTC
CDR3aa: CASSPPTGRYYEQYF

d_gene: TRBD2
abundance: NA
j_gene: TRBJ2-5
v_gene: TRBV3-1
CDR3nt: TGTGCCAGCAGCCAAGATAACCGGGGGGGAGGGTCGACCCAGTACTTC
CDR3aa: CASSQDNRGGGSTQYF

d_gene: TRBD2
abundance: few
j_gene: TRBJ2-7
v_gene: TRBV7-2
CDR3nt: TGTGCCAGCAGCTACCGGATTCTAGCGGTGAACTACGAGCAGTACTTC
CDR3aa: CASSYRILAVNYEQYF

d_gene: NA
abundance: NA
j_gene: TRBJ2-7
v_gene: TRBV4-3
CDR3nt: TGCGCCAGCAGCCAAGATCTTTGGTTAAGCTCCTACAATGAGCAGTACTTC
CDR3aa: CASSQDLWLSSYNEQYF

d_gene: TRBD1
abundance: NA
j_gene: TRBJ2-3
v_gene: TRBV2
CDR3nt: TGTGCCAGCAGTGAAAGGGGGCCTTCAGGGGAGAGGACAGATACGCAGTATTTT
CDR3aa: CASSERGPSGERTDTQYF

d_gene: TRBD2
abundance: NA
j_gene: TRBJ2-1
v_gene: TRBV7-7
CDR3nt: TGTGCTAGCTCCCCGGCGGGGGCCTACAATGAGCAGTTCTTC
CDR3aa: CASSPAGAYNEQFF

d_gene: TRBD1
abundance: few
j_gene: TRBJ2-2
v_gene: TRBV18
CDR3nt: TGTGCCAGCTCACCGACAGGGGGCTGGAACGGGGAGCTGTTTTTT
CDR3aa: CASSPTGGWNGELFF

d_gene: NA
abundance: NA
j_gene: TRBJ2-3
v_gene: TRBV6-2/TRBV6-3
CDR3nt: TGTGCCAGCACCGACCGAGAATACAGCACAGATACGCAGTATTTT
CDR3aa: CASTDREYSTDTQYF

d_gene: NA
abundance: NA
j_gene: TRBJ1-5
v_gene: TRBV2
CDR3nt: TGTGCCAGCAGTGGAGCATATAGCAATCAGCCCCAGCATTTT
CDR3aa: CASSGAYSNQPQHF

d_gene: TRBD1
abundance: NA
j_gene: TRBJ2-1
v_gene: TRBV12-3/TRBV12-4
CDR3nt: TGTGCCAGCAGTCGGAGGACAGGGATTCTCGGTGAGCAGTTCTTC
CDR3aa: CASSRRTGILGEQFF

d_gene: TRBD1
abundance: NA
j_gene: TRBJ2-5
v_gene: TRBV6-5
CDR3nt: TGTGCCAGCAGTTACAGAGGGGGCGGCGGGACCCAGTACTTC
CDR3aa: CASSYRGGGGTQYF

d_gene: NA
abundance: few
j_gene: TRBJ2-7
v_gene: TRBV5-6
CDR3nt: TGTGCCAGCAGCTTGGTCTCGGGAACGGAATACTACGAGCAGTACTTC
CDR3aa: CASSLVSGTEYYEQYF

d_gene: NA
abundance: once
j_gene: TRBJ2-7
v_gene: TRBV20-1
CDR3nt: TGCAGTGCTAGGGTATGGGGCGAGTACGAGCAGTACTTC
CDR3aa: CSARVWGEYEQYF

d_gene: NA
abundance: few
j_gene: TRBJ2-7
v_gene: TRBV15
CDR3nt: TGTGCCACCAGCAGCGAGCAGTACTTC
CDR3aa: CATSSEQYF

d_gene: NA
abundance: NA
j_gene: TRBJ1-2
v_gene: TRBV20-1
CDR3nt: TGCAGTGCTAGTGTTGCCGGAAGAAATGGCTACACCTTC
CDR3aa: CSASVAGRNGYTF

d_gene: TRBD1
abundance: NA
j_gene: TRBJ1-1
v_gene: TRBV20-1
CDR3nt: TGCAGTGGGAAGGAGGCAGGGGGGCAAGCTTTCTTT
CDR3aa: CSGKEAGGQAFF

d_gene: TRBD2
abundance: NA
j_gene: TRBJ2-5
v_gene: TRBV7-3
CDR3nt: TGTGCCAGCAGCCTCAGGGGACTAGCGGGGGGGCCGTCCGAGACCCAGTACTTC
CDR3aa: CASSLRGLAGGPSETQYF

d_gene: NA
abundance: NA
j_gene: TRBJ1-5
v_gene: TRBV6-1
CDR3nt: TGTGCCAGCAGTGAACGGGGAGGGGGCAATCAGCCCCAGCATTTT
CDR3aa: CASSERGGGNQPQHF

d_gene: TRBD1
abundance: NA
j_gene: TRBJ2-7
v_gene: TRBV27
CDR3nt: TGTGCCGGCAGTTGGGGGACAGGTGAATACGAGCAGTACTTC
CDR3aa: CAGSWGTGEYEQYF